The sample holds one count of the clone carrying this T cell receptor beta chain. The table came from immunoSEQ multiplex PCR; TCRdb's copy has only in-frame clones and leaves some out. The sample consists of tens of thousands of clones, approximately 94% of them appearing once. Germline loops: CDR1 SGHNT, CDR2 YENEEA. The V gene lost 6 bases and the J gene lost 6 bases, with 9 bases spanning the gap. The CDR3 length is 11 residues. These data come from a study of technical replicates of blood from several donors. The sequencing sample was made of T cells isolated from PBMCs. The gene calls are TRBV11-3 and TRBJ2-7; D is perhaps TRBD1 (6 bases). The TCR sequence derives from a human donor in good health. The CDR3 sequence: CASSLDSEQYF. CDR3 nucleotide sequence: TGTGCCAGCAGTTTGGACAGCGAGCAGTACTTC.